These T cell receptor beta chains were read from a single sample in a study of OX40 agonist ivuxolimab in advanced cancers. Clones were sequenced by immunoSEQ multiplex PCR, and TCRdb holds only the in-frame ones, with some missing. Of tens of thousands of clones in the sample, around 90% were seen once. This specimen consisted of CD4+ or CD8+ T cells sorted from blood, obtained in a trial of the OX40 agonist ivuxolimab. The receptors were sampled from an adult with an advanced solid tumor such as melanoma, head and neck, liver or kidney cancer. CDR3s include the opening cysteine and the closing phenylalanine or tryptophan. A D gene is named only where the DNA matches it firmly. Only some rows state a clone size, as once, few, many or a class for expanded clones.

>TRBJ2-6|TRBV14|TRBD1|NA
CASSQEGTGWLVAGANVLTF
TGTGCCAGCAGCCAAGAAGGGACAGGGTGGCTGGTTGCAGGGGCCAACGTCCTGACTTTC
>TRBJ2-3|TRBV7-9|NA|NA
CASSRTHSTDTQYF
TGTGCCAGCAGCCGGACACATTCCACAGATACGCAGTATTTT
>TRBJ2-1|TRBV27|TRBD2|NA
CASSLLTSGTYNEQFF
TGTGCCAGCAGTTTATTGACTAGCGGGACATACAATGAGCAGTTCTTC
>TRBJ2-2|TRBV10-3|TRBD1|NA
CATQGTGGNTGELFF
TGTGCCACCCAGGGGACAGGGGGGAACACCGGGGAGCTGTTTTTT
>TRBJ2-1|TRBV7-2|NA|NA
CASSSYGASYNEQFF
TGTGCCAGCAGCTCTTACGGGGCCTCCTACAATGAGCAGTTCTTC
>TRBJ1-4|TRBV6-5|NA|NA
CASRTVLQNEKLFF
TGTGCCAGCAGGACAGTGCTACAGAATGAAAAACTGTTTTTT
>TRBJ2-2|TRBV4-1|NA|few
CASSQDRLASNTGELFF
TGCGCCAGCAGCCAAGATCGGCTAGCGAGTAACACCGGGGAGCTGTTTTTT
>TRBJ2-7|TRBV27|TRBD2|NA
CASSLSPLAGSYEQYF
TGTGCCAGCAGTTTATCCCCGCTAGCGGGGTCCTACGAGCAGTACTTC
>TRBJ2-3|TRBV7-8|TRBD2|NA
CASSSGLAGGLSSTDTQYF
TGTGCCAGCAGCTCGGGACTAGCGGGAGGGCTCTCTAGCACAGATACGCAGTATTTT
>TRBJ1-2|TRBV6-5|NA|few
CASSYVWGYGYTF
TGTGCCAGCAGTTATGTCTGGGGCTATGGCTACACCTTC
>TRBJ2-3|TRBV7-8|NA|once
CASSLGGFRRGSTDTQYF
TGTGCCAGCAGCTTAGGAGGGTTTAGACGAGGGAGCACAGATACGCAGTATTTT
>TRBJ1-4|TRBV4-1|NA|NA
CASSRVPVGGPNEKLFF
TGCGCCAGCAGCCGAGTCCCGGTAGGGGGACCTAATGAAAAACTGTTTTTT
>TRBJ1-6|TRBV23-1|NA|NA
CASSPARVGLRSPLHF
TGCGCCAGCAGTCCTGCCAGAGTAGGGCTCAGATCACCCCTCCACTTT
>TRBJ2-7|TRBV10-3|TRBD2|NA
CASLGDSGSYEQYF
TGTGCCTCCCTGGGCGATAGCGGGAGCTACGAGCAGTACTTC